This TCR beta chain was observed in a study of T cells in Graves' hyperthyroidism and ophthalmopathy. Used for diagnoses were clinical symptoms, serum thyroxine and TRAb, thyroid ultrasound and orbital computed tomography. Template material for amplifying TCR beta CDR3 regions consisted of RNA transcripts. HTBI primers were used for first-round RT-PCR of the TCR CDR3. A single record per CDR3 protein comes from TCRdb applying MiXCR to the multiplex PCR reads. Of roughly 580,000 distinct CDR3 sequences listed, roughly 46% are singletons. Study-level findings and limits: The majority of expanded thyroid clonotypes above 0.001 also appeared in blood. A model built on 13 V-J features separated ophthalmopathy from stable hyperthyroidism. Before onset, ophthalmopathy was predicted by the model a median around 6.5 months earlier.

This clonotype was seen only a few times. Antigen specificity is unknown. Its ends do not fully match the called genes, so a read error is possible. The sample comprised peripheral blood or thyroid tissue (not recorded which). This clonotype originated in a woman aged 18-30 years with Graves' hyperthyroidism.

CDR3 sequence (DNA): TGCGCCAGCAGCCAAGATGGAAACACCATATATTTT. It specifies CASSQDGNTIYF. The rearrangement uses TRBV7-3 and TRBJ1-3; D is ambiguous. Germline CDR1 is SGHTA and CDR2 is FQGTGA. The CDR3 is 12 residues long.